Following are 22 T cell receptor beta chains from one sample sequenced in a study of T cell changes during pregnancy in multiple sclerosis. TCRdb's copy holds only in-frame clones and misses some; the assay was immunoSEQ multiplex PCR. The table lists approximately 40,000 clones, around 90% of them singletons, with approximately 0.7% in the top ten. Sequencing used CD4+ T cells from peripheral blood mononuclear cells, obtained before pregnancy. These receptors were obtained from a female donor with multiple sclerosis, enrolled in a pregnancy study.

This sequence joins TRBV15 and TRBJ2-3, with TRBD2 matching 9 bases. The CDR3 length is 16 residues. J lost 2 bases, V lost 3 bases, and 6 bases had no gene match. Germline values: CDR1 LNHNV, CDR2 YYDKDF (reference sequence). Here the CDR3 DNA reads TGTGCCACCAGCAGGAGAGCGGGAGGCTCCACAGATACGCAGTATTTT. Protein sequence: CATSRRAGGSTDTQYF.

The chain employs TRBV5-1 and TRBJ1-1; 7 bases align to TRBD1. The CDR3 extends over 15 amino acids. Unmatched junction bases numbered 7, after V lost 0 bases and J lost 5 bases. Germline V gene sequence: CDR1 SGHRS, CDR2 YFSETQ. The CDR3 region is CASSLAPGGGTEAFF. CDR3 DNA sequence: TGCGCCAGCAGCTTGGCGCCAGGGGGTGGAACTGAAGCTTTCTTT. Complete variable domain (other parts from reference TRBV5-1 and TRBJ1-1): KAGVTQTPRYLIKTRGQQVTLSCSPISGHRSVSWYQQTPGQGLQFLFEYFSETQRNKGNFPGRFSGRQFSNSRSEMNVSTLELGDSALYLCASSLAPGGGTEAFFGQGTRLTVV.

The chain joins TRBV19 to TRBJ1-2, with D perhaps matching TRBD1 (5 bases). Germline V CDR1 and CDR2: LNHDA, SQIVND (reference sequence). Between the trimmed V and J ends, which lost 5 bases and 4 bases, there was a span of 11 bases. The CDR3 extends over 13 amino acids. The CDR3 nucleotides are TGTGCCAGTAGTCCCCGTGGGGCCTATGGCTACACCTTC. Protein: CASSPRGAYGYTF.

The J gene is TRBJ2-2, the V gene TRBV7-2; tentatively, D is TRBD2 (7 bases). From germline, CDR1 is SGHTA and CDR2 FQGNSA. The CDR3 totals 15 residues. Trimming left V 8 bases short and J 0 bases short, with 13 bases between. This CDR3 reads CASGGGVTNTGELFF. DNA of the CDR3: TGTGCCAGCGGAGGGGGGGTTACGAACACCGGGGAGCTGTTTTTT.

The CDR3 nucleotides read TGTGCCAGCAGCTTGCCGGGGAGCGGGGGGGCCGTTGATACGCAGTATTTT. It yields the protein CASSLPGSGGAVDTQYF. The V call is TRBV5-4, the J call TRBJ2-3; TRBD2 matches 10 bases. This CDR3 contains 17 residues. Germline CDR1 is SGHNT and CDR2 is YYREEE (reference sequence). The junction had 11 bases not matched to a gene; V was cut back by 1 base and J by 6 bases.

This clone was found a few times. In DNA form, the CDR3 reads TGTGCCAGCAGCTTAGGACAGGGGAATCAGCCCCAGCATTTT. Translated, it gives CASSLGQGNQPQHF. The rearrangement uses TRBV7-8 and TRBJ1-5, with TRBD1 matching 8 bases. Germline CDR1 reads SGHVS; CDR2 reads FQNEAQ. J was trimmed by 4 bases and V by 1 base; bases with no gene match: 0. The CDR3 has 14 residues.

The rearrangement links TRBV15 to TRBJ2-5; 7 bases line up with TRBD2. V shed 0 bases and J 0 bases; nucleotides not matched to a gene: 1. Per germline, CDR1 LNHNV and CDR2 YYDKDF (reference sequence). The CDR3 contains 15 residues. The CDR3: CATSRDGGDQETQYF. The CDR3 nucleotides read TGTGCCACCAGCAGAGATGGGGGGGACCAAGAGACCCAGTACTTC.

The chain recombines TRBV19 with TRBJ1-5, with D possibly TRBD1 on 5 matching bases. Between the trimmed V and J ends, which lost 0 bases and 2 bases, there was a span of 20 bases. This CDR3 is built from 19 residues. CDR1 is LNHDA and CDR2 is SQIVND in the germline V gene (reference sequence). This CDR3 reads CASSIDRTYGGDGNQPQHF. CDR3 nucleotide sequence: TGTGCCAGTAGTATAGATCGTACCTACGGAGGGGATGGCAATCAGCCCCAGCATTTT.

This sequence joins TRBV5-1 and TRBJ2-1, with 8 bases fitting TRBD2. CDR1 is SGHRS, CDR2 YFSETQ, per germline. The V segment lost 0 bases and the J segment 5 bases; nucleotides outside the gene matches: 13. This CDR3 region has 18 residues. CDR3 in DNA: TGCGCCAGCAGCTTGGAAGGAATCGGGAGGGCCCGGAACAATGAGCAGTTCTTC. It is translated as CASSLEGIGRARNNEQFF. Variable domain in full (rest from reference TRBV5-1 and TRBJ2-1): KAGVTQTPRYLIKTRGQQVTLSCSPISGHRSVSWYQQTPGQGLQFLFEYFSETQRNKGNFPGRFSGRQFSNSRSEMNVSTLELGDSALYLCASSLEGIGRARNNEQFFGPGTRLTVL.

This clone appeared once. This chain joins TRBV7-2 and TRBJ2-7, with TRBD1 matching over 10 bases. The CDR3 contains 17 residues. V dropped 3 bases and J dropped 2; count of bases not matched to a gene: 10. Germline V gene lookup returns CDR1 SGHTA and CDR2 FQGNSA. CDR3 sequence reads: CASSLGRTGGMAYEQYF. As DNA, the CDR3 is TGTGCCAGCAGCTTGGGCAGGACAGGGGGTATGGCCTACGAGCAGTACTTC.

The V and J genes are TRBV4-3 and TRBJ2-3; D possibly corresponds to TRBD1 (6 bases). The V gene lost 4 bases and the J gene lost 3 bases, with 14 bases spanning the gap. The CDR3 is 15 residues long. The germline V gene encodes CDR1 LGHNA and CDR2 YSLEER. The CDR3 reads CASSREDRRTDTQYF. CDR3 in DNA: TGCGCCAGCAGCCGAGAAGACAGGCGAACAGATACGCAGTATTTT.

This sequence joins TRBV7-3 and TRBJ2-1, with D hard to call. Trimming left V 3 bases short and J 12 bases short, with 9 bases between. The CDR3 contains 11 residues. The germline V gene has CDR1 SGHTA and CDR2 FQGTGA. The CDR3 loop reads CASSLGTAQFF. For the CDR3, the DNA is TGTGCCAGCAGCTTGGGCACGGCGCAGTTCTTC.

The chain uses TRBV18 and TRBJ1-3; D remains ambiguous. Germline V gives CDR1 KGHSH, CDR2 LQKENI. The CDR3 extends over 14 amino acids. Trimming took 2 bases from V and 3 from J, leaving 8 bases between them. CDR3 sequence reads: CASSPKGDGNTIYF. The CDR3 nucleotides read TGTGCCAGCTCACCAAAGGGAGATGGAAACACCATATATTTT.

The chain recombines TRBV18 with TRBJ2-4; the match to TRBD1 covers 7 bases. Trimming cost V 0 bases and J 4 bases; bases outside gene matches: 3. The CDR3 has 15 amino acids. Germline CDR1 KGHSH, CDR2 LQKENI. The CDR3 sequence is CASSPPSRGKNIQYF. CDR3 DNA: TGTGCCAGCTCACCACCCAGCAGGGGGAAAAACATTCAGTACTTC.

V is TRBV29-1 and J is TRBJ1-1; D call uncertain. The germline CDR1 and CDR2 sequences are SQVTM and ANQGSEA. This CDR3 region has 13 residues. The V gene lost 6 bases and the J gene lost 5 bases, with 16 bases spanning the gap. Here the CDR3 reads CSVMTGGGTEAFF. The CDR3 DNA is TGCAGCGTGATGACCGGCGGAGGTACTGAAGCTTTCTTT.

CDR3 nucleotide sequence: TGTGCCCTCCTCAGGGGACGAGGCCCCACAGATACGCAGTATTTT. It encodes CALLRGRGPTDTQYF. The V and J genes are TRBV2 and TRBJ2-3; tentative D call: TRBD1 (6 bases). This CDR3 contains 15 residues. The germline V and J ends were trimmed by 11 bases and 2 bases, with 20 bases remaining between them. Germline lookup yields CDR1 SNHLY and CDR2 FYNNEI. Drawing the rest from reference TRBV2 and TRBJ2-3, the complete variable domain is EPEVTQTPSHQVTQMGQEVILRCVPISNHLYFYWYRQILGQKVEFLVSFYNNEISEKSEIFDDQFSVERPDGSNFTLKIRSTKLEDSAMYFCALLRGRGPTDTQYFGPGTRLTVL.

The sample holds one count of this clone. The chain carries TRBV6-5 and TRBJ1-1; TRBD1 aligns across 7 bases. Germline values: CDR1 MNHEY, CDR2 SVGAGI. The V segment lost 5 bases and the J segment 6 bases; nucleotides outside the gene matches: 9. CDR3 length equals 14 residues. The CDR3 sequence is CASSLRTGGAEAFF. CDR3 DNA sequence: TGTGCCAGCAGTCTACGGACAGGCGGGGCTGAAGCTTTCTTT.

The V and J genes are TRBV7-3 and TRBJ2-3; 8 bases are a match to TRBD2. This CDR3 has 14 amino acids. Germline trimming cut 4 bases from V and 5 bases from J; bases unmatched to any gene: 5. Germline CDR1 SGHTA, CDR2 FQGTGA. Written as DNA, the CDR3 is TGTGCCAGCAGCTCCGGACTAGCTGTAGATACGCAGTATTTT. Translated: CASSSGLAVDTQYF.

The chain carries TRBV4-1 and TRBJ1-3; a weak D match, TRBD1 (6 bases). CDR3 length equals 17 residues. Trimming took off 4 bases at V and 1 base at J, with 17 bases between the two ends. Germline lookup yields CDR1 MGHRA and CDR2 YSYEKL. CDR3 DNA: TGCGCCAGCAGCCCGTTGCGGGGGGCAGCTTCTGGAAACACCATATATTTT. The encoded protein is CASSPLRGAASGNTIYF.

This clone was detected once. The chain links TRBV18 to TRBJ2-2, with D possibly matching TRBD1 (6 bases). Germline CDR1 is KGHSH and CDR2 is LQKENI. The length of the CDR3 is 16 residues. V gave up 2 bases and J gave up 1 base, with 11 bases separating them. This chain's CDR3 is CASSPLRTVNTGELFF. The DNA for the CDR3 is TGTGCCAGCTCACCATTAAGGACAGTGAACACCGGGGAGCTGTTTTTT.

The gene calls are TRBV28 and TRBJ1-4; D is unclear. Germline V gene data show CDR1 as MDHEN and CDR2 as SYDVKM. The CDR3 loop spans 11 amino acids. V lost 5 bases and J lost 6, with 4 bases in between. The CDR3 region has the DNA TGTGCCAGCAGTCTACATGAAAAACTGTTTTTT. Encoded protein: CASSLHEKLFF.

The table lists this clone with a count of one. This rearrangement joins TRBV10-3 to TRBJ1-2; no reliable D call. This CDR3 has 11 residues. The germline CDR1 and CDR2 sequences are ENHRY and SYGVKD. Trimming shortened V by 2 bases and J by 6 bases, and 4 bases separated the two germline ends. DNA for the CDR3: TGTGCCATCAGTGAGGTAAATGGCTACACCTTC. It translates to CAISEVNGYTF.